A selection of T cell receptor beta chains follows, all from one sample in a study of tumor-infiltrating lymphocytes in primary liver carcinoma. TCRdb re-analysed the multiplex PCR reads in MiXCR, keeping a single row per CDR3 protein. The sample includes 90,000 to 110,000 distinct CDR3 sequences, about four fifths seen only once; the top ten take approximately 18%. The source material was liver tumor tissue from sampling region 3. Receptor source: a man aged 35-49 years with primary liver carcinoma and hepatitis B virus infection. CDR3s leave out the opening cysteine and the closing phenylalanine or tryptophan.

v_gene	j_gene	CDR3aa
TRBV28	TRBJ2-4	ASSSELIQY
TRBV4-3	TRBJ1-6	TSSSWVRGRISPLH
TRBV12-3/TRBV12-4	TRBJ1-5	ANSPLDDQPQH
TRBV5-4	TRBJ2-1	ANSVRDSHNEQF
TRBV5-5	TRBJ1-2	VSSTRQGGYGYI
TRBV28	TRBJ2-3	ASNFLAGYTDTQF
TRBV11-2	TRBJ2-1	DSSLIGLAGPYIEQF
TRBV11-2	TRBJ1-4	ASSATTGYGNEKLF
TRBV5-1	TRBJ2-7	ASSTGPPGRHEQY
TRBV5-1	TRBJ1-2	ASSPWTGGDGHT
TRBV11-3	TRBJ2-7	ASSLDPGTTNEQY
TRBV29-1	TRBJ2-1	SVRIAGGFYNGQF
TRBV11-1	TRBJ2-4	TSSFPGTSGTKNIQC
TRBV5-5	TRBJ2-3	ASSPPTVISPHY
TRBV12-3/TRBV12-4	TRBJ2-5	ANSLARETQY
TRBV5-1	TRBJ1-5	ASSLVRAQRGQQSQH
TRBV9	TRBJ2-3	ASSLWTSGTDTQY
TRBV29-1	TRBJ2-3	SLSGTGTSDTQY
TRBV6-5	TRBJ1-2	ASIPGRGGYGYT
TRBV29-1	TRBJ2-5	SVDPGGAETWH
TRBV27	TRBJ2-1	ASSSISGSSYNEQF
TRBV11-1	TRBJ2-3	ASSPSPGADTQY
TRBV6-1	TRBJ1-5	ASNEGGNEQPQH
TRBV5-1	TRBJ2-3	ASSYGLRLETLTDTQY
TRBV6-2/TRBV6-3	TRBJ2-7	ASSYSVYKQY
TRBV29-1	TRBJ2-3	SALELSYTDTRY